This T cell receptor beta chain was recovered during a study of blood T cells in healthy people across ages. Total RNA extracted from each sample amounted to at least 5.5 micrograms. Primed by a sample-barcoded 5' primer and a J-beta primer mix, a second PCR proceeded for about 7 to 11 cycles. TCRdb reprocessed the 5' RACE reads with MiXCR, giving one entry per CDR3 protein. Here the sample spans 800,000 or so distinct CDR3 sequences, roughly 60% being singletons. CDR3 size: 18 residues. Per the germline V gene, CDR1 is LGHDT and CDR2 is YNNKEL (reference sequence). V lost 0 bases to trimming and J lost 1 base, with 18 bases between them.

The source material was blood. The chain couples TRBV3-1 to TRBJ2-5; D is possibly TRBD1 (6 bases). The TCR originated in a man younger than 45 in good health. CDR3 DNA: TGTGCCAGCAGCCAAGATAAGCTTAGTAGGGGGAGCCAAGAGACCCAGTACTTC. Amino acids: CASSQDKLSRGSQETQYF.